These 7 T cell receptor beta chains came from one sample sequenced in a study of shared clonotypes between healthy human individuals. Naive CD8 isolation took CD45RO-negative cells positively selected for CCR7 and excluded terminally differentiated effector memory CD45RA+ cells. The protocol was immunoSEQ multiplex PCR, while the TCRdb copy is restricted to in-frame clones and leaves out a portion. The table lists about 2.1 million clones, 90% to 95% of them singletons. Sequencing was performed on naive CD8+ T cells from PBMCs. All receptors derive from a young man in good health. Some clones in this sample may be carry-over from other donors' samples.

In regard to this clone: This specimen includes other DNA sequences encoding the same CDR3. The chain carries TRBV27 and TRBJ2-7; 7 nucleotides agree with TRBD1. Trimming at V came to 5 bases and at J to 2 bases, leaving 6 bases not matched to a gene. CDR3 length: 14 amino acids. Germline V lookup: CDR1 MNHEY, CDR2 SMNVEV (reference sequence). The CDR3 here is CASSLGQATYEQYF. Here the CDR3 DNA reads TGTGCCAGCAGTCTCGGACAGGCGACCTACGAGCAGTACTTC.

This sequence joins TRBV5-6 and TRBJ2-7; 8 positions match TRBD2. The length of the CDR3 is 15 residues. Losses at the gene ends were 2 bases for V and 6 bases for J; bases not matched to a gene: 10. Germline V lookup: CDR1 SGHDT, CDR2 YYEEEE. The CDR3 loop is CASSLLTGGPVEQYF. The CDR3 nucleotides are TGTGCCAGCAGCTTATTGACGGGAGGGCCGGTCGAGCAGTACTTC.

With regard to this clone: Other DNA sequences in the sample encode the same CDR3. This chain connects TRBV9 to TRBJ2-7; TRBD2 might be the D (7 bases). V shed 0 bases and J shed 2 bases, with 9 bases lying between them. The CDR3 has 14 residues. Germline loops: CDR1 SGDLS, CDR2 YYNGEE. CDR3 in amino acids: CASSVGRGPYEQYF. CDR3 nucleotides: TGTGCCAGCAGCGTAGGGCGGGGGCCCTACGAGCAGTACTTC.

This sequence joins TRBV30 and TRBJ1-2; no reliable D call. CDR1 is GTSNPN and CDR2 is SVGIG in the germline V gene (reference sequence). The germline V and J ends were trimmed by 0 bases and 6 bases, with 8 bases remaining between them. There are 12 residues in the CDR3. The CDR3 sequence: CAWSVGVDGYTF. The CDR3, as DNA: TGTGCCTGGAGTGTTGGGGTTGATGGCTACACCTTC.

This clone was recorded a few times. The same CDR3 arises from other DNA sequences in this sample as well. The rearrangement links TRBV7-9 to TRBJ1-1; maybe TRBD1 (6 bases). V shed 5 bases and J shed 11 bases, with 18 bases lying between them. This CDR3 contains 13 residues. Germline V lookup: CDR1 SEHNR, CDR2 FQNEAQ (reference sequence). The chain's CDR3 is CASSDRDIYMAFF. In nucleotides, the CDR3 is TGTGCCAGCAGCGACCGGGACATCTACATGGCTTTCTTT.

Remarks on this clone: This may stem from a read error, because a much larger clone lies one nucleotide away. Other DNA sequences in this specimen translate into the identical CDR3. J is TRBJ2-3 and V is TRBV7-8; D not certain. Per germline, CDR1 SGHVS and CDR2 FQNEAQ. Trimming took 6 bases from V and 2 from J, leaving 3 bases between them. This CDR3 comprises 11 residues. CDR3 amino acids: CASSYTDTQYF. In nucleotides, the CDR3 is TGTGCCAGCAGTTACACAGATACGCAGTATTTT.

This chain links TRBV7-9 with TRBJ2-5, with TRBD1 matching over 8 bases. Germline loops: CDR1 SEHNR, CDR2 FQNEAQ (reference sequence). The CDR3 totals 17 residues. V shed 1 base, J shed 0 bases, and the junction held 7 bases outside the gene matches. CDR3 in DNA: TGTGCCAGCAGCTTAGTTTTGGGACAGGTATACCAAGAGACCCAGTACTTC. Encoded protein: CASSLVLGQVYQETQYF.